This paragraph covers one T cell receptor beta chain sequence. PCR was performed a second time for 7 to 11 cycles using a sample-barcoded 5' primer and a J-beta primer mix. A single record per CDR3 protein comes from TCRdb applying MiXCR to the 5' RACE reads. Of about 1.1 million distinct CDR3 sequences in the sample, about two fifths were seen once. The source of the sample is a study of blood T cells in healthy people across ages. Study-wide background: There was about one barcoded beta molecule captured by template switching per two T cells.

V was pared by 1 base and J by 7 bases, with 10 bases between. CDR3 size: 13 residues. The V gene is TRBV12-3 or TRBV12-4, the J gene TRBJ1-2, with D maybe TRBD1 (6 bases). Specimen: blood. The sequence derives from a man between 18 and 29 years old in good health. DNA of the CDR3: TGTGCCAGCAGTTTAGGGGGGGCGCTTGGCTACACCTTC. Translating it yields CASSLGGALGYTF.